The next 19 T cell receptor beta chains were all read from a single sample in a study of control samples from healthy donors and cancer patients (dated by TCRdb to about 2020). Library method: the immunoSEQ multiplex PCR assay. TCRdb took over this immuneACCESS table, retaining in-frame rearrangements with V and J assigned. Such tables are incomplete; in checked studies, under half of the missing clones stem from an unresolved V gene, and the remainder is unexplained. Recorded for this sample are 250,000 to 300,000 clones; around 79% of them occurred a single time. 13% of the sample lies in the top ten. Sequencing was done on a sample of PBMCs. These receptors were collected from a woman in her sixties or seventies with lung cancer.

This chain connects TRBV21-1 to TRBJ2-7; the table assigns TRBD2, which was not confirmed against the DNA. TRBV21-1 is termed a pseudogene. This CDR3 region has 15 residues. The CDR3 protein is CASSKPSGRGYEQYF. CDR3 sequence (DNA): TGTGCCAGCAGCAAACCTAGCGGGAGGGGTTACGAGCAGTACTTC.

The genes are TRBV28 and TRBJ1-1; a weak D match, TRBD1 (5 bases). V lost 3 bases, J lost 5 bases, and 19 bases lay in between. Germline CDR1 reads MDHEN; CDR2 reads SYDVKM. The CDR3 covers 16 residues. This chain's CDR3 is CASSFFAGASGTEAFF. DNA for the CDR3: TGTGCCAGCAGTTTTTTTGCCGGGGCCTCAGGGACTGAAGCTTTCTTT.

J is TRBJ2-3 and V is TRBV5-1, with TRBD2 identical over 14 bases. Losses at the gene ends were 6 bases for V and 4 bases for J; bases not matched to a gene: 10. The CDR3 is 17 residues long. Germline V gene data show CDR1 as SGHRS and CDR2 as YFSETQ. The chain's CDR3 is CASTWGPGLAGADTQYF. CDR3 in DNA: TGCGCCAGCACTTGGGGACCGGGACTAGCGGGAGCAGATACGCAGTATTTT.

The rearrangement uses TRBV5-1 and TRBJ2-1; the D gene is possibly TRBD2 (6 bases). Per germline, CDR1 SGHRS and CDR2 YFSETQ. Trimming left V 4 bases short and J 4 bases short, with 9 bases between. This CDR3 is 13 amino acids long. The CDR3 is CASSGGEYNEQFF. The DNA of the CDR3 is TGCGCCAGCAGCGGCGGGGAATACAATGAGCAGTTCTTC. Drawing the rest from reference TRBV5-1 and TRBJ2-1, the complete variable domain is KAGVTQTPRYLIKTRGQQVTLSCSPISGHRSVSWYQQTPGQGLQFLFEYFSETQRNKGNFPGRFSGRQFSNSRSEMNVSTLELGDSALYLCASSGGEYNEQFFGPGTRLTVL.

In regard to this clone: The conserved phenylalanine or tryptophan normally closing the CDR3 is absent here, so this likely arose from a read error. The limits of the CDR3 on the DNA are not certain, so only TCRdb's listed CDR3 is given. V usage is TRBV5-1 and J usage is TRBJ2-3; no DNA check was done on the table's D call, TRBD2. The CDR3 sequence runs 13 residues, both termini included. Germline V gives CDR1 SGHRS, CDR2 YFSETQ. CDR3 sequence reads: CASSLVPEAALVI.

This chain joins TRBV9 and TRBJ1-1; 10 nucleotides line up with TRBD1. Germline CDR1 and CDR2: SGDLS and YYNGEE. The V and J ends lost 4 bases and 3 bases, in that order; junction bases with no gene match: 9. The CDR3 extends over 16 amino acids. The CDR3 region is CASSTSGQGKHTEAFF. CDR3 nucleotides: TGTGCCAGCAGCACCTCGGGACAGGGGAAACACACTGAAGCTTTCTTT.

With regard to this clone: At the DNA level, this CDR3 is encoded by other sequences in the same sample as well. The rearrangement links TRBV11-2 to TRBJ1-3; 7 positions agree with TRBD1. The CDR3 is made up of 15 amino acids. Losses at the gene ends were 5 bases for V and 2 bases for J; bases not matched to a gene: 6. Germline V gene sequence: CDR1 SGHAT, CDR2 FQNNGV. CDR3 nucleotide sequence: TGTGCCAGCAGCCCACGGCAGGGGGCTGGAAACACCATATATTTT. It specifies CASSPRQGAGNTIYF.

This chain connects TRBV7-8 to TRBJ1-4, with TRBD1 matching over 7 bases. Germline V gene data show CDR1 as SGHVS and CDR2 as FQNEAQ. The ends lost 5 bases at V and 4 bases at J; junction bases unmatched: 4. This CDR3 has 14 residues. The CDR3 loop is CASSIQGGNEKLFF. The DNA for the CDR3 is TGTGCCAGCAGCATCCAGGGGGGTAATGAAAAACTGTTTTTT.

The CDR3, as DNA: TGTGCCAGCACCCGAAGTGGGGCCACCGGGGAGCTGTTTTTT. It yields the protein CASTRSGATGELFF. The rearrangement links TRBV3-1 (or the pseudogene TRBV3-2) to TRBJ2-2; D is possibly TRBD1 (5 bases). Between the trimmed V and J ends, which lost 7 bases and 4 bases, there was a span of 13 bases. Germline V lookup: CDR1 LGHDT, CDR2 YNNKEL (reference sequence). The CDR3 spans 14 residues.

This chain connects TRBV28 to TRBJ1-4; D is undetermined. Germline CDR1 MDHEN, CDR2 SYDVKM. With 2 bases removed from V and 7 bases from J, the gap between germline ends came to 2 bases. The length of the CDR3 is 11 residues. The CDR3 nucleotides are TGTGCCAGCAGTTTAGCTGAAAAACTGTTTTTT. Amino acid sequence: CASSLAEKLFF.

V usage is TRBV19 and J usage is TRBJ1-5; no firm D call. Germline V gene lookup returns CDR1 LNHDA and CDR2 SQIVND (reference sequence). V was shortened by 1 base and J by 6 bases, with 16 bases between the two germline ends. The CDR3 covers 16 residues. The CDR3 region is CASSIVGEMIGQPQHF. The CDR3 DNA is TGTGCCAGTAGTATAGTTGGGGAGATGATCGGTCAGCCCCAGCATTTT.

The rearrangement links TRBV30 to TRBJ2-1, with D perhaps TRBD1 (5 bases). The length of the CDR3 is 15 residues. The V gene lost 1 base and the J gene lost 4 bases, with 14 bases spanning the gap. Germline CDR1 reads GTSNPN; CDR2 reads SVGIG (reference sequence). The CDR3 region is CAWSDQGGLYNEQFF. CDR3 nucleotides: TGTGCCTGGAGTGACCAGGGTGGATTGTACAATGAGCAGTTCTTC.

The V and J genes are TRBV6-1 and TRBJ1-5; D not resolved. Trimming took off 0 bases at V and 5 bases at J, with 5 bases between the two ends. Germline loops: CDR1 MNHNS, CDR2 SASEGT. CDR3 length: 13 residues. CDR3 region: CASSEAWDQPQHF. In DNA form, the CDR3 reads TGTGCCAGCAGTGAAGCATGGGATCAGCCCCAGCATTTT.

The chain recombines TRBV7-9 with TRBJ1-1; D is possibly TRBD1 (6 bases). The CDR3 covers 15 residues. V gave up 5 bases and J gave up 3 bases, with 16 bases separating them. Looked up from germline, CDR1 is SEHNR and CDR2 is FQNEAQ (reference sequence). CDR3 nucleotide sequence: TGTGCCAGCAGCCAGAGAGGGGGGCCGGACACTGAAGCTTTCTTT. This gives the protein CASSQRGGPDTEAFF.

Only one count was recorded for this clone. The CDR3 reads CASARGVNTGELFF. The CDR3 DNA reads as TGTGCCAGTGCGCGGGGGGTCAACACCGGGGAGCTGTTTTTT. The gene calls are TRBV6-5 and TRBJ2-2, with 8 bases lining up with TRBD2. CDR1 and CDR2 from the germline V gene are MNHEY and SVGAGI. Trimming at V came to 9 bases and at J to 2 bases, leaving 5 bases not matched to a gene. The CDR3 sequence is 14 residues long.

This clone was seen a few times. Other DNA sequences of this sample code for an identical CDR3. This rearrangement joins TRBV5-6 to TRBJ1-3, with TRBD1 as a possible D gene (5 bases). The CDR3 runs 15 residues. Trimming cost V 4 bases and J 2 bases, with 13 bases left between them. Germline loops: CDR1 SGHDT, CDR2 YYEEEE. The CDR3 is CASSHQGVAGNTIYF. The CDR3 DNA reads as TGTGCCAGCAGCCACCAAGGGGTGGCTGGAAACACCATATATTTT.

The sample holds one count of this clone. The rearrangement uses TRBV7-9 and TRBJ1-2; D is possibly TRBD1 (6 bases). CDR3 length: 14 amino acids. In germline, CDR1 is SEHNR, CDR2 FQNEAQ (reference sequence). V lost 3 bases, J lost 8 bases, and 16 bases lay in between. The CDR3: CASSLMAGGEGYTF. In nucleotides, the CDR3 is TGTGCCAGCAGCTTGATGGCGGGGGGCGAAGGCTACACCTTC.

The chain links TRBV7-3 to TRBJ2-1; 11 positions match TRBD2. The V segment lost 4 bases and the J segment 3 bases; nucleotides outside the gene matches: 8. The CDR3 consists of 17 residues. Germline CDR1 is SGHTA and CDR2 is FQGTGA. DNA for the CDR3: TGTGCCAGCAGCTCTCAACCGGGACTAGCGGACTACAATGAGCAGTTCTTC. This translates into CASSSQPGLADYNEQFF.

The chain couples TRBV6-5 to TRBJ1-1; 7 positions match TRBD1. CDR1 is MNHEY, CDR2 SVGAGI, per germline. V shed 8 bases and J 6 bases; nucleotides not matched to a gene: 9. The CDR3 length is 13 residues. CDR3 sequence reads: CASRKTGLPEAFF. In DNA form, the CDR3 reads TGTGCCAGCCGCAAGACAGGGCTTCCTGAAGCTTTCTTT.